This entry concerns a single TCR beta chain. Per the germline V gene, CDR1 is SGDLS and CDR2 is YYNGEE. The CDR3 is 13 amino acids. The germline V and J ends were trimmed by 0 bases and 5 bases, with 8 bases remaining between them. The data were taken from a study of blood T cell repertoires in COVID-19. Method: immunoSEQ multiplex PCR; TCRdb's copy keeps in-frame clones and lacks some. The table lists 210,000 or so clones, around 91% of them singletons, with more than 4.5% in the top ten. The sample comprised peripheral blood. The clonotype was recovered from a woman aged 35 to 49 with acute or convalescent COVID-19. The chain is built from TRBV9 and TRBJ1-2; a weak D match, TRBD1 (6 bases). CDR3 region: CASSVETGYGYTF. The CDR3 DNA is TGTGCCAGCAGCGTAGAGACAGGTTATGGCTACACCTTC.